This paragraph covers one T cell receptor (beta chain) sequence. As processed by the authors: The assay estimated nucleated cells by amplifying reference gene primers. Method: immunoSEQ multiplex PCR; TCRdb's copy keeps in-frame clones and lacks some. That table gives V, J and clone size, and the DNA gave D and trimming. Found here are roughly 360,000 clones, under 85% of them singletons; the top ten hold 5.1%. The data are from a study of blood T cell repertoires in COVID-19. The participants were between roughly 18 and 89 years old and came from about two dozen US areas. V gave up 4 bases and J gave up 8 bases, with 17 bases separating them. The germline CDR1 and CDR2 sequences are LGHNA and YSLEER. The CDR3 consists of 14 residues.

The source is a woman in her 50s who had recovered from COVID-19. The rearrangement links TRBV4-3 to TRBJ1-2; D may be TRBD1 (5 bases). Sequencing used PBMCs or T cells enriched from blood (not recorded which). The CDR3 sequence is CASSLQGSLSGYTF. In DNA, the CDR3 is TGCGCCAGCAGCCTTCAGGGTTCCCTCTCCGGCTACACCTTC.